This entry describes one T cell receptor beta chain. The antigen remains unidentified. Per the germline V gene, CDR1 is MGHRA and CDR2 is YSYEKL. The CDR3 totals 12 residues. The V and J ends lost 1 base and 15 bases respectively, with 13 bases between them. The data are from a study of CD8 T cells in ankylosing spondylitis. Study-level findings and limits: Disease-associated clones were reportedly significantly overrepresented in matched ankylosing spondylitis synovial fluid. Disease-linked clones bore a CD8+ phenotype and were relatively rare in peripheral blood.

In making TCR beta libraries, quantitative 5'-RACE with molecular barcodes was used. TCRdb re-analysed the 5' RACE reads in MiXCR, keeping a single row per CDR3 protein. The sample holds approximately 240,000 distinct CDR3 sequences; 20% to 30% are singletons and the top ten take 0.5% to 0.75%. Sequenced sample: blood, either unsorted or a sorted T cell fraction (not recorded which). This sequence was found in a male donor with ankylosing spondylitis or in good health (not recorded which). The J gene is TRBJ2-4, the V gene TRBV4-1; D is ambiguous. CDR3 bases: TGCGCCAGCAGCCAAGTTGGTTCAGTCGCGTACTTC. Translation: CASSQVGSVAYF.